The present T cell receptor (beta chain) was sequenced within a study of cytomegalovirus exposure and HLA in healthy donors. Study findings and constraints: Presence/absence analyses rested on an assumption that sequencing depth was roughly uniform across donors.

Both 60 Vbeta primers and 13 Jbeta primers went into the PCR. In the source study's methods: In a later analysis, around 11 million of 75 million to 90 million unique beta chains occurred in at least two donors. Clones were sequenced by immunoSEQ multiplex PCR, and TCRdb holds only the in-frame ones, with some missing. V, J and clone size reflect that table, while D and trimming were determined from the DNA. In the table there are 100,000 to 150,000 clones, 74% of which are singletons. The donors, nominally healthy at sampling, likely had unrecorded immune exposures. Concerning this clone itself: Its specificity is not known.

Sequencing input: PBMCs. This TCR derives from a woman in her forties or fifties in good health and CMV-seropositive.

DNA of the CDR3: TGTGCCAGCAGCTTAGCTCCGGGTGTGTGGGACATTCAGTACTTC. Translating gives CASSLAPGVWDIQYF. This sequence joins TRBV7-2 and TRBJ2-4; no definite D call. The CDR3 covers 15 residues. Germline V gene sequence: CDR1 SGHTA, CDR2 FQGNSA. V was clipped by 0 bases and J by 8 bases, with 14 bases between them.